This section outlines one T cell receptor beta chain sequence together with its context. This specimen belongs to a study of blood T cell repertoires in COVID-19. Study summary: Samples came from the United States, Italy and Spain, spanning acute and convalescent COVID-19. Sources were T cells, B-cell-depleted T cells, or PBMCs; the material itself was cDNA or gDNA.

Looked up from germline, CDR1 is MDHEN and CDR2 is SYDVKM. There are 14 residues in the CDR3. Between the trimmed V and J ends, which lost 4 bases and 1 base, there was a span of 8 bases. Sequencing used immunoSEQ multiplex PCR; TCRdb keeps in-frame clones, though not all of them. The sample lists 80,000 to 100,000 clones, about 86% occurring once. This clonotype originated in an elderly woman with acute or convalescent COVID-19. Sequencing input: peripheral blood. The chain joins TRBV28 to TRBJ1-3; no definite D call. This CDR3 reads CASSSLGSGNTIYF. The CDR3 DNA follows: TGTGCCAGCAGTTCCCTCGGGTCTGGAAACACCATATATTTT.